The source of this T cell receptor beta chain is a study of control samples from healthy donors and cancer patients. The method was immunoSEQ multiplex PCR; TCRdb's version includes in-frame clones alone and lacks a portion of them. Found here are 60,000 to 70,000 clones, approximately 85% of them singletons; the top ten hold 4.5% to 7%. The CDR3 covers 15 residues. V shed 1 base, J shed 2 bases, and the junction held 5 bases outside the gene matches. Germline V gives CDR1 SGDLS, CDR2 YYNGEE. The source material was blood. The gene calls are TRBV9 and TRBJ2-5; 7 bases align to TRBD1. The sequence came from a man aged 40-49 years in good health. CDR3 residues: CASSVTGDSQETQYF. The CDR3, as DNA: TGTGCCAGCAGCGTAACTGGGGACAGTCAAGAGACCCAGTACTTC.